Here is one T cell receptor beta chain with its context. It was with a sample-barcoded 5' primer and a J-beta primer mix that a second PCR of about 7 to 12 cycles was run. One entry per CDR3 protein, called by TCRdb with MiXCR from the 5' RACE reads. The sample lists roughly 680,000 distinct CDR3 sequences, under 25% seen once, with 3.6% in the top ten. These data are taken from a study of blood T cells in healthy people across ages. Germline V gene data show CDR1 as DFQATT and CDR2 as SNEGSKA (reference sequence). V shed 0 bases and J shed 7 bases, with 15 bases lying between them. The CDR3 covers 14 residues. Total RNA amounts of at least 5 micrograms were extracted per sample.

The chain employs TRBV20-1 and TRBJ2-5; D gene uncertain. Material for sequencing was blood. The origin of this receptor is a man between 65 and 85 years old in good health. Here the CDR3 reads CSARDGAGPGTQYF. CDR3 in DNA: TGCAGTGCTAGAGATGGTGCTGGGCCGGGGACCCAGTACTTC.